These 29 T cell receptor beta chains were all obtained from the same sample, sequenced in a study of CD8 T cells in ankylosing spondylitis. Each CDR3 protein gets one entry after TCRdb re-called the 5' RACE reads with MiXCR. The sample has about 240,000 distinct CDR3 sequences; approximately 12% are singletons. The sequenced sample consisted of blood, either unsorted or a sorted T cell fraction (not recorded which). Receptors were obtained from a male donor with ankylosing spondylitis or in good health (not recorded which).

This clonotype was seen ten or more times. The chain has TRBV5-1 and TRBJ2-3, with a weak D call TRBD2 (7 bases). Deletions cut 1 base from V and 2 bases from J, with 17 bases between. The CDR3 is made up of 17 amino acids. Germline V lookup: CDR1 SGHRS, CDR2 YFSETQ. The CDR3 here is CASSLLGAGEITDTQYF. The DNA of the CDR3 is TGCGCCAGCAGCTTGCTGGGGGCGGGAGAAATCACAGATACGCAGTATTTT.

The V and J genes are TRBV28 and TRBJ2-7; D is possibly TRBD1 (5 bases). V was cut by 2 bases and J by 0 bases, with 11 bases left in between. CDR1 and CDR2 (germline): MDHEN, SYDVKM. CDR3 size: 15 residues. The CDR3 nucleotides read TGTGCCAGCAGTTTAAGGGGAATGAGCTCCTACGAGCAGTACTTC. Translating gives CASSLRGMSSYEQYF.

At least ten counts were recorded for this clonotype. The chain employs TRBV12-3 or TRBV12-4 and TRBJ2-5; tentatively, D is TRBD1 or TRBD2 (5 bases each). V was cut by 4 bases and J by 4 bases, with 7 bases left in between. The CDR3 length is 12 residues. In DNA form, the CDR3 reads TGTGCCAGCAGTTGGGACGTAGAGACCCAGTACTTC. Residues: CASSWDVETQYF.

This rearrangement joins TRBV6-5 to TRBJ1-2; D remains unclear. CDR3 length equals 15 residues. The germline gives CDR1 MNHEY, CDR2 SVGAGI. The V end was cut by 2 bases, the J end by 6 bases, with 16 bases between. CDR3 amino acids: CASSYSGPQRHGYTF. In DNA form, the CDR3 reads TGTGCCAGCAGTTACAGTGGGCCCCAAAGGCATGGCTACACCTTC.

The chain recombines TRBV7-2 with TRBJ2-7; D tentatively fits TRBD1 or TRBD2 (5 bases each). The CDR3 runs 13 residues. V lost 4 bases and J 4 bases, leaving 11 bases between the germline ends. The germline CDR1 and CDR2 sequences are SGHTA and FQGNSA. CDR3 region: CASSSYRTYEQYF. As DNA, the CDR3 is TGTGCCAGCAGCTCCTACAGGACTTACGAGCAGTACTTC.

This clonotype occurred many times. The chain is built from TRBV12-3 or TRBV12-4 and TRBJ2-1; D may be TRBD1 (5 bases). The CDR3 runs to 13 residues. The V and J ends lost 5 bases and 6 bases respectively, with 11 bases between them. DNA of the CDR3: TGTGCCAGCAGTCACAGGATTCCCAATGAGCAGTTCTTC. Amino acid sequence: CASSHRIPNEQFF.

This clonotype was observed a handful of times. The chain has TRBV20-1 and TRBJ2-1; no definite D call. V dropped 6 bases and J dropped 2 bases, with 5 bases sitting between them. CDR1 is DFQATT, CDR2 SNEGSKA, per germline (reference sequence). The CDR3 runs 11 residues. Here the CDR3 reads CSAPAYNEQFF. CDR3 sequence (DNA): TGCAGTGCCCCTGCCTACAATGAGCAGTTCTTC.

This clonotype was detected ten times or more. The chain joins TRBV12-3 or TRBV12-4 to TRBJ2-1, with 8 bases fitting TRBD1. V dropped 7 bases and J dropped 4; count of bases not matched to a gene: 6. This CDR3 is built from 14 residues. CDR3 in amino acids: CASIPGGNYNEQFF. CDR3 coding DNA: TGTGCCAGCATACCAGGGGGCAATTACAATGAGCAGTTCTTC.

Ten or more counts support this clonotype. The chain couples TRBV6-1 to TRBJ2-1, with 11 bases fitting TRBD1. V was pared by 3 bases and J by 10 bases, with 5 bases of the junction left unmatched. Germline-derived CDR1 and CDR2 are MNHNS and SASEGT. The CDR3 loop spans 14 amino acids. Here the CDR3 DNA reads TGTGCCAGCAGTGAGGACAGGGGGCGGTTGGAGCAGTTCTTC. Translation gives CASSEDRGRLEQFF.

In this sample, this clonotype turned up many times. V and J are TRBV6-4 and TRBJ2-1, with D perhaps matching TRBD2 (5 bases). V dropped 0 bases and J dropped 5 bases, with 11 bases sitting between them. The germline V gene encodes CDR1 MRHNA and CDR2 SNTAGT. This CDR3 is built from 15 residues. Written as DNA, the CDR3 is TGTGCCAGCAGTGACTCAGAGACGGGAAACAATGAGCAGTTCTTC. Translated, it gives CASSDSETGNNEQFF.

This chain connects TRBV28 to TRBJ2-3; 7 positions match TRBD2. The junction had 7 bases not matched to a gene; V was cut back by 2 bases and J by 2 bases. This CDR3 has 16 amino acids. CDR1 MDHEN and CDR2 SYDVKM come from the germline V gene. The CDR3 is CASSLQGGPNTDTQYF. CDR3 bases: TGTGCCAGCAGTTTACAGGGAGGGCCAAACACAGATACGCAGTATTTT.

This clonotype showed up many times. The V gene is TRBV20-1, the J gene TRBJ2-7; possible D gene TRBD2, 6 bases. The germline V and J ends were trimmed by 4 bases and 5 bases, with 18 bases remaining between them. The germline V gene encodes CDR1 DFQATT and CDR2 SNEGSKA (reference sequence). CDR3 length equals 14 residues. Here the CDR3 DNA reads TGCAGTGCTATAGGGGACTTTCGGAATAACGAGCAGTACTTC. This codes for CSAIGDFRNNEQYF.

The genes are TRBV7-3 and TRBJ2-2, with D perhaps TRBD1 (6 bases). Looked up from germline, CDR1 is SGHTA and CDR2 is FQGTGA. Trimming removed 1 base from V and 7 bases from J, with 19 bases in between. CDR3 length: 17 amino acids. The CDR3 DNA is TGTGCCAGCAGCTTAAGGGGTCCGGGACAAGGTCACGGGGAGCTGTTTTTT. Residues: CASSLRGPGQGHGELFF. Supplemented by reference TRBV7-3 and TRBJ2-2, the full variable domain reads GAGVSQTPSNKVTEKGKYVELRCDPISGHTALYWYRQSLGQGPEFLIYFQGTGAADDSGLPNDRFFAVRPEGSVSTLKIQRTERGDSAVYLCASSLRGPGQGHGELFFGEGSRLTVL.

The table lists this clonotype with many counts. The chain recombines TRBV7-8 with TRBJ1-5; maybe TRBD1 (5 bases). The CDR3 spans 15 residues. Trimming left V 5 bases short and J 4 bases short, with 15 bases between. Germline V lookup: CDR1 SGHVS, CDR2 FQNEAQ. CDR3 amino acids: CASSLISGINQPQHF. CDR3 coding DNA: TGTGCCAGCAGCCTGATTTCAGGGATTAATCAGCCCCAGCATTTT. The full variable domain, in which reference TRBV7-8 and TRBJ1-5 provide the parts outside the CDR3, is GAGVSQSPRYKVAKRGQDVALRCDPISGHVSLFWYQQALGQGPEFLTYFQNEAQLDKSGLPSDRFFAERPEGSVSTLKIQRTQQEDSAVYLCASSLISGINQPQHFGDGTRLSIL.

This clonotype occurred many times. The CDR3 nucleotides are TGCAGCGTTGAATTAAACGGAGGGGGTGAGCAGTTCTTC. Translating it yields CSVELNGGGEQFF. The V call is TRBV29-1, the J call TRBJ2-1, with D perhaps TRBD1 or TRBD2 (6 bases each). This CDR3 is built from 13 residues. Trimming stripped 2 bases from V and 9 bases from J, with 14 bases between. Germline loops: CDR1 SQVTM, CDR2 ANQGSEA.

The sample holds many counts of this clonotype. The V gene is TRBV10-2, the J gene TRBJ2-7; weak D call: TRBD1 (6 bases). The CDR3 runs 14 residues. Germline loops: CDR1 WSHSY, CDR2 SAAADI. Trimming took off 2 bases at V and 3 bases at J, with 11 bases between the two ends. The CDR3 DNA reads as TGCGCCAGCAGTGAGGGACAGCTCCTCTACGAGCAGTACTTC. As protein: CASSEGQLLYEQYF.

This clonotype was counted at least ten times. CDR3 residues: CASSVAGAGGKLFF. The CDR3 DNA is TGTGCCAGCAGCGTAGCCGGGGCCGGCGGGAAACTGTTTTTT. The chain employs TRBV9 and TRBJ1-4, with D possibly being TRBD1 (5 bases). The CDR3 runs to 14 residues. Trimming shortened V by 0 bases and J by 11 bases, and 14 bases separated the two germline ends. Germline V gene data show CDR1 as SGDLS and CDR2 as YYNGEE.

This clonotype was detected ten times or more. CDR3 region: CASSRRGPDEQFF. CDR3 DNA: TGTGCCAGCAGCCGTCGGGGACCCGATGAGCAGTTCTTC. The chain employs TRBV3-1 and TRBJ2-1; D tentatively fits TRBD1 or TRBD2 (5 bases each). Germline assignment: CDR1 LGHDT and CDR2 YNNKEL (reference sequence). This CDR3 is built from 13 residues. V lost 4 bases and J 8 bases, leaving 12 bases between the germline ends.

In this sample, this clonotype turned up many times. As DNA, the CDR3 is TGTGCCAGCAGCTTCGGACGGATCACAGATACGCAGTATTTT. It encodes CASSFGRITDTQYF. The V gene is TRBV5-5, the J gene TRBJ2-3; unclear D gene. This CDR3 has 14 amino acids. The V end lost 2 bases, the J end lost 2 bases, and 9 bases lay between the germline ends. Germline CDR1 SGHKS, CDR2 YYEKEE (reference sequence).

The chain links TRBV15 to TRBJ2-1; 9 bases match TRBD1. The trim removed 7 bases at V and 6 bases at J, leaving 7 bases unmatched. Germline V lookup: CDR1 LNHNV, CDR2 YYDKDF (reference sequence). The CDR3 is 14 residues long. The CDR3 reads CATKRDRELNEQFF. The CDR3 DNA reads as TGTGCCACCAAACGGGACAGGGAACTCAATGAGCAGTTCTTC.

This clonotype was recorded many times. CDR3 region: CASSDLQGNEQFF. CDR3 in DNA: TGCGCCAGCAGTGACCTACAGGGCAATGAGCAGTTCTTC. The V gene is TRBV5-1, the J gene TRBJ2-1; the D gene is possibly TRBD1 (6 bases). CDR1 is SGHRS, CDR2 YFSETQ, per germline. The CDR3 length is 13 residues. Trimming removed 5 bases from V and 6 bases from J, with 12 bases in between.

Turning to this clonotype: At one boundary the junction diverges from the germline segment, which might be a read error. This sequence joins TRBV3-1 and TRBJ2-2; D might be TRBD2 (6 bases). There are 17 residues in the CDR3. The germline CDR1 and CDR2 sequences are LGHDT and YNNKEL (reference sequence). CDR3 region: CASSQDTGDSNIGELFF. The CDR3 DNA follows: TGTGCCAGCAGCCAAGATACGGGGGACTCAAACATCGGGGAGCTGTTTTTT.

This clonotype has ten or more counts. The chain employs TRBV7-6 and TRBJ2-7; TRBD2 agrees at 10 bases. V gave up 10 bases and J gave up 5 bases; unmatched junction bases: 5. The V gene's germline CDR1 is SGHVS and CDR2 FNYEAQ. The CDR3 has 12 amino acids. The CDR3 reads CATKREGNEQYF. The CDR3 DNA reads as TGTGCCACCAAGCGGGAGGGCAACGAGCAGTACTTC.

This clonotype was seen a handful of times. The V and J genes are TRBV7-9 and TRBJ2-3, with D possibly TRBD2 on 7 matching bases. V was pared by 11 bases and J by 0 bases, with 15 bases between. This CDR3 is 14 amino acids long. Germline lookup yields CDR1 SEHNR and CDR2 FQNEAQ (reference sequence). For the CDR3, the DNA is TGTGCCCTTCCTGAGGGGGGGAGCACAGATACGCAGTATTTT. Protein product: CALPEGGSTDTQYF.

Many counts were recorded for this clonotype. The V and J genes are TRBV5-1 and TRBJ1-1, with D perhaps matching TRBD1 (5 bases). Trimming cost V 0 bases and J 11 bases, with 14 bases left between them. The CDR3 covers 13 residues. Germline V gives CDR1 SGHRS, CDR2 YFSETQ. CDR3 sequence reads: CASSLADGGAAFF. The DNA for the CDR3 is TGCGCCAGCAGCTTGGCCGACGGCGGGGCGGCTTTCTTT.

This clonotype was detected ten times or more. This chain connects TRBV3-1 to TRBJ2-4, with TRBD1 matching over 7 bases. After removal of 6 bases from V and 8 bases from J, the junction contained 4 bases not matched to a gene. This CDR3 is built from 12 residues. Germline CDR1 reads LGHDT; CDR2 reads YNNKEL (reference sequence). The CDR3 spells CASRGGSDIQYF. CDR3 sequence (DNA): TGTGCCAGCAGAGGGGGCTCTGACATTCAGTACTTC. The full variable domain, with the rest looked up from reference TRBV3-1 and TRBJ2-4, is DTAVSQTPKYLVTQMGNDKSIKCEQNLGHDTMYWYKQDSKKFLKIMFSYNNKELIINETVPNRFSPKSPDKAHLNLHINSLELGDSAVYFCASRGGSDIQYFGAGTRLSVL.

The chain is built from TRBV7-9 and TRBJ2-7; unclear D gene. V was trimmed by 6 bases and J by 9 bases, leaving 12 bases between them. The length of the CDR3 is 11 residues. The V gene's germline CDR1 is SEHNR and CDR2 FQNEAQ (reference sequence). The chain's CDR3 is CASRYRDMQYF. The CDR3, as DNA: TGTGCCAGCAGATATAGGGATATGCAGTACTTC.

At least ten counts were recorded for this clonotype. V usage is TRBV5-1 and J usage is TRBJ2-7, with D unclear. The CDR3 is 12 amino acids. V shed 3 bases and J shed 4 bases, with 8 bases lying between them. In germline, CDR1 is SGHRS, CDR2 YFSETQ. DNA for the CDR3: TGCGCCAGCAGCTACGCCGGTTACGAGCAGTACTTC. Translating gives CASSYAGYEQYF. Complete variable domain (other parts from reference TRBV5-1 and TRBJ2-7): KAGVTQTPRYLIKTRGQQVTLSCSPISGHRSVSWYQQTPGQGLQFLFEYFSETQRNKGNFPGRFSGRQFSNSRSEMNVSTLELGDSALYLCASSYAGYEQYFGPGTRLTVT.

This clonotype was detected ten times or more. The J gene is TRBJ1-1, the V gene TRBV12-3 or TRBV12-4; a possible D gene is TRBD1 (6 bases). V was shortened by 8 bases and J by 2 bases, with 12 bases between the two germline ends. This CDR3 has 13 amino acids. CDR3 amino acids: CASGRGINTEAFF. The CDR3 bases are TGTGCCAGCGGCAGGGGAATTAACACTGAAGCTTTCTTT.